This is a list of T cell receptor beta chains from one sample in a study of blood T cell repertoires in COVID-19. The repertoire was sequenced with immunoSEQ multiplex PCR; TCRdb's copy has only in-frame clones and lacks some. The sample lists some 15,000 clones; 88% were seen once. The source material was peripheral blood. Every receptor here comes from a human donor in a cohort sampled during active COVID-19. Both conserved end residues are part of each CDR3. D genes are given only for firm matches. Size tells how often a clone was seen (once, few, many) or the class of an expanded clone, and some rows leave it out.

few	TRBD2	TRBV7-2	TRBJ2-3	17	CASSLELAGPDTDTQYF
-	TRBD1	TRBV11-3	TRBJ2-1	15	CASSPGTGIAYEQFF
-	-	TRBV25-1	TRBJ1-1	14	CASSGRVANTEAFF
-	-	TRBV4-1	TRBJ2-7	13	CASSQDGGGQRYF
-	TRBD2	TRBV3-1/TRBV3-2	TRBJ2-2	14	CASSQGGRPGELFF
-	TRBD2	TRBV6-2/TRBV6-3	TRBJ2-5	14	CASSRPGGPETQYF
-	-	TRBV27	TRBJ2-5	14	CASAPWGLQETQYF
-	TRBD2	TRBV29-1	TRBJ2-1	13	CSVGTSDYNEQFF
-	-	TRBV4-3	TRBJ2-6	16	CASSETATSGANVLTF
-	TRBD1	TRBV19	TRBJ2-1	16	CASISTVDRVYNEQFF
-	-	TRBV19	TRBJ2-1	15	CASSIGRGLGNEQFF
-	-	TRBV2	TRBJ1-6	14	CASSVSRESSPLHF
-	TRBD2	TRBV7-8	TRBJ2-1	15	CASSLLSLAGGEQFF
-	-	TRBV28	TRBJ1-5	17	CASSFSRGPVSNQPQHF
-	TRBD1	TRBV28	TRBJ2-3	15	CASSSTGVITDTQYF
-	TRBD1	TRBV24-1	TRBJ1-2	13	CAISLRGNYGYTF
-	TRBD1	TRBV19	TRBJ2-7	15	CASSIGQGETYEQYF
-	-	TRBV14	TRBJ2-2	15	CASSQRVGNAGELFF
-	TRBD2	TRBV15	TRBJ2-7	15	CATSRGSGGAYEQYF
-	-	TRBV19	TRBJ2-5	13	CASSWAREETQYF
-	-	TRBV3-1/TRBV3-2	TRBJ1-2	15	CASSLQAGRNYGYTF
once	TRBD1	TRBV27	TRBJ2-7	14	CASSSWTGTYEQYF
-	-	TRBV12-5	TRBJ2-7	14	CASARAGAPYEQYF